This T cell receptor (beta chain) is drawn from a study of blood T cells in healthy people across ages (dated by TCRdb to between 2015 and 2017). At the level of the whole study: Template switching captured roughly one uniquely barcoded TCR beta cDNA molecule per two T cells in model experiments. To track age-related changes in TCR beta repertoire diversity, the study relied on deep sequencing normalized with unique cDNA molecular identifiers. The donors were divided into four age groups: young (average around 15 years), middle-aged (over 35), aged (about 60) and long-lived (82). To avoid experimental bias, donors of different ages were spread randomly across the sequencing lanes. The study analyzed two additional independent replicas of 1 million unique cDNA reads from the same blood draw for two donors, one aged 18 to 29 and one aged 80 or older. Overall study results and their limits: The long-lived group showed more naive CD4+ T cells, fewer expanded clones and increased TCR diversity than the aged group, suggesting age selection. Observed TCR beta diversity per million T cells fell roughly linearly with age, and a significant reduction was already apparent by age roughly 41. Donor CMV infection status was unknown, potentially confounding age-related changes in expanded clonotypes. Conclusive comparison of naive and antigen-experienced compartments was prevented by the profiling of bulk unsorted PBMCs. Estimates of total diversity based on one million sequenced T cells were regarded as lower bounds and as underestimates. There was a strong correlation between observed TCR beta diversity and the percentage of naive T cells measured by flow cytometry.

On this clonotype itself: What this receptor recognizes is not known. No qualities accompany the bases; no much larger clone lies one base away.

The donors were roughly 40 Caucasian individuals from Russia, aged roughly 6 to 100 years, who were systemically healthy. Each donor gave about 9.7 milliliters of peripheral blood, drawn into EDTA-treated Vacutainer tubes. Ficoll-Paque density-gradient centrifugation was used to isolate PBMCs, with at least 7 million per sample. Total RNA was extracted from PBMCs with Trizol reagent, with at least 6 micrograms obtained per sample. The percentages of naive CD45RAhigh/CD27high T cells were determined by flow cytometry on a PBMC aliquot from every donor. To prepare the library, 5' RACE was applied. Sequencing took place on an Illumina HiSeq 2500. The second PCR ran for roughly 7 to 12 cycles and used a J-beta primer mix along with a sample-barcoded 5' primer. A template-switch 5' adaptor carrying 12 random nucleotides introduced a unique molecular identifier onto each TCR beta cDNA molecule. Each sample yielded at least 2.5 million CDR3-containing paired-end reads. First-strand cDNA was synthesized from all RNA with the Mint cDNA synthesis kit, primed by a TRBC-specific oligonucleotide. After uracil-DNA glycosylase treatment, a first 18-cycle PCR used universal primers M1SS and BC2_uni_R on all cDNA. Processing in the source paper ran as follows. Normalization of each sample was performed by random selection of 1 million high-quality reads, each carrying a distinct molecular identifier. Reads sharing molecular identifiers were discarded rather than binned into consensus sequences. CDR3 identification, clonotype clustering and error correction used MiTCR with a Q25 quality threshold and the strictest error-elimination algorithm. Lower-bound total TCR beta diversity was estimated with a nonparametric unseen species model using Euler transformation. The public reads were quality trimmed at Q25 with fastp and then assembled into clones with MiXCR by TCRdb, keeping productive beta chains. Each CDR3 protein appears once, grouped with its most common genes and DNA. The V and J calls follow TCRdb's processing rather than the paper's. This sample lists about 1.5 million distinct CDR3 sequences; 42% were detected once. The biggest ten clones account for approximately 7.9% of the sample.

The germline V gene supplies CDR1 MDHEN and CDR2 SYDVKM. Unmatched junction bases come to 8, with V trimmed by 5 bases and J by 4 bases. From cysteine to phenylalanine, the CDR3 is 14 amino acids long. The only DNA kept is the CDR3, 42 bases in frame from the first base. The clonotype originates from a woman aged 18 to 35 in good health. This sequence uses TRBV28 and TRBJ2-7, with 7 bases aligning to TRBD1. Sequencing was performed on blood. This receptor has the CDR3 CASSPLRGYYEQYF. DNA sequence: TGTGCCAGCAGTCCGCTCAGGGGGTATTACGAGCAGTACTTC.